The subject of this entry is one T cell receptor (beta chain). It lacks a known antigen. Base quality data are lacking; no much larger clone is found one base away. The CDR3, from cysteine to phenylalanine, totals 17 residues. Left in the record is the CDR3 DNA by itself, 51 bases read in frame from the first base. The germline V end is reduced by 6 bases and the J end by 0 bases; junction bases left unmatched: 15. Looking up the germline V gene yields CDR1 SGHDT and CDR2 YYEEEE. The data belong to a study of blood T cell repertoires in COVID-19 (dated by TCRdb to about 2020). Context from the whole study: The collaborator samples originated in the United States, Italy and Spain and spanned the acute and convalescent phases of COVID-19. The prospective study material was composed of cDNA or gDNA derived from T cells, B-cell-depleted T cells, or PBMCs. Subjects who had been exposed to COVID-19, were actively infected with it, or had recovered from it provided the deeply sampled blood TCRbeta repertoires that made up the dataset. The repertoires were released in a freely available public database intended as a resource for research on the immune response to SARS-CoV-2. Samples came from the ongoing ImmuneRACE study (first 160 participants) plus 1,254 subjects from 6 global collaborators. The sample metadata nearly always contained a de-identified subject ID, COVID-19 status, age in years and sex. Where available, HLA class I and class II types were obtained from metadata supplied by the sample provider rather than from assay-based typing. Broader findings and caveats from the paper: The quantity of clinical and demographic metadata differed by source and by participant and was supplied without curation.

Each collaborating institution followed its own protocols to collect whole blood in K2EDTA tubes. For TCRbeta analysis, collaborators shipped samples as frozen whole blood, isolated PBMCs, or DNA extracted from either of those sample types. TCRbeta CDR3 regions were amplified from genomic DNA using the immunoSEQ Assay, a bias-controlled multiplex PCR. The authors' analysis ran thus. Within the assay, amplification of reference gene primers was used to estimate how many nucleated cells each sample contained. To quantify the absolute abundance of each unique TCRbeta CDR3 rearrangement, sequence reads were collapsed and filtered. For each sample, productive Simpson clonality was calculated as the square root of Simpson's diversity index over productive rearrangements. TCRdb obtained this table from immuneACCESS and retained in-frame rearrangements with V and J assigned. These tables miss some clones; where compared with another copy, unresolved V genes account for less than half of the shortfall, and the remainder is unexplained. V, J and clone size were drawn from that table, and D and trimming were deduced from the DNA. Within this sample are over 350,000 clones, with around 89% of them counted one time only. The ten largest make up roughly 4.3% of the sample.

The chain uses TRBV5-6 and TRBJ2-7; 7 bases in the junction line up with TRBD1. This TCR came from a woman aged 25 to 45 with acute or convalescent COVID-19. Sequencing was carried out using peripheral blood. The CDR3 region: CASTSIRYGTDSYEQYF. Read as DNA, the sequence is TGTGCCAGCACTTCAATCCGCTACGGGACAGACTCCTACGAGCAGTACTTC.